This T cell receptor beta chain was obtained from a study of cytomegalovirus exposure and HLA in healthy donors. Study-level findings and limits: A later analysis reportedly found fewer N-insertions in an Asian-associated ancestry cluster than the roughly 730-donor mean. Earlier analysis found most TCR beta V segments productive about 87% or about 30% of the time.

The PCR made use of 60 Vbeta and 13 Jbeta primers. The data were produced by immunoSEQ multiplex PCR, yet TCRdb's version contains in-frame clones alone and is incomplete. The repertoire holds approximately 90,000 clones, around 84% seen once, with around 7% in the top ten. The CDR3 length is 14 residues. Germline V gene lookup returns CDR1 MNHEY and CDR2 SVGAGI. Trimming removed 1 base from V and 5 bases from J, with 11 bases in between. In the case of this clone: What it binds is not known.

This chain links TRBV6-5 with TRBJ1-2, with D maybe TRBD1 (6 bases). This receptor was obtained from a man aged 35 to 55 in good health and CMV-seropositive. The material sequenced was PBMCs. Written as DNA, the CDR3 is TGTGCCAGCAGTTACTTACAGGGCACTTATGGCTACACCTTC. This translates into CASSYLQGTYGYTF.